This T cell receptor (beta chain) was captured in a study of blood T cells in healthy people across ages. The V gene's germline CDR1 is MNHEY and CDR2 SMNVEV (reference sequence). There are 11 residues in the CDR3. Between the trimmed V and J ends, which lost 8 bases and 5 bases, there was a span of 9 bases. Together with a sample-barcoded 5' primer, a J-beta primer mix was included in a second PCR lasting 7 to 11 cycles. TCRdb independently ran MiXCR on the 5' RACE reads; one entry per CDR3 protein. The sample has about 800,000 distinct CDR3 sequences, approximately 25% seen once. This clonotype was found many times. These data also featured in a second study, about T cells of mothers and their children. As that study records: In the second PCR, M1S primer introduced barcodes and 2-4 random bases.

The chain recombines TRBV27 with TRBJ2-5; D is undetermined. The receptor was derived from a boy younger than 18 in good health. What was sequenced was blood. For the CDR3, the DNA is TGTGCCAGCGGGCTGGTGGAGACCCAGTACTTC. Its translation: CASGLVETQYF.